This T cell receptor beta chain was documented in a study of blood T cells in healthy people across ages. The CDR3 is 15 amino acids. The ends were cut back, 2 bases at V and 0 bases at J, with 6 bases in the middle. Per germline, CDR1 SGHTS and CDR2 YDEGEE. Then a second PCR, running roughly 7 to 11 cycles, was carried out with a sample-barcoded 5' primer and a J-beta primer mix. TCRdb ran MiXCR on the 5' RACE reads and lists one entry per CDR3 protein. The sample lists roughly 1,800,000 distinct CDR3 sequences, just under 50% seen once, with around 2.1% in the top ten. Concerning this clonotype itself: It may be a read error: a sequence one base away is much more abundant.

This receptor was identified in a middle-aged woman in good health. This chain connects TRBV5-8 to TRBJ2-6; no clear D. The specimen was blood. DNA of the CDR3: TGTGCCAGCAGCTTTGACCGCTCTGGGGCCAACGTCCTGACTTTC. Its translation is CASSFDRSGANVLTF. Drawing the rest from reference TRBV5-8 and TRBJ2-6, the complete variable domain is EAGVTQSPTHLIKTRGQQATLRCSPISGHTSVYWYQQALGLGLQFLLWYDEGEERNRGNFPPRFSGRQFPNYSSELNVNALELEDSALYLCASSFDRSGANVLTFGAGSRLTVL.